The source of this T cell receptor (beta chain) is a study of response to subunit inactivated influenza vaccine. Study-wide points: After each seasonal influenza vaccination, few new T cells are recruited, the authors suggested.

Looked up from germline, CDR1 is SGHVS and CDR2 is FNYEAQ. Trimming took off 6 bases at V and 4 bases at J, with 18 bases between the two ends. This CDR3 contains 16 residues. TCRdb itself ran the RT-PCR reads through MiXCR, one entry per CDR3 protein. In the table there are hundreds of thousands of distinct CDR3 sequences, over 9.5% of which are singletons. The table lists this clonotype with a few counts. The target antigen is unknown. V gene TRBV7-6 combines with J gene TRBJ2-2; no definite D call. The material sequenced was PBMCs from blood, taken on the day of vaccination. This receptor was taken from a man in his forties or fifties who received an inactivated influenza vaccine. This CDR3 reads CASSTLSAVPTGELFF. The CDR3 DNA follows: TGTGCCAGCAGTACGCTCTCGGCCGTACCCACCGGGGAGCTGTTTTTT.